The clone carrying this T cell receptor beta chain was seen repeatedly, ten times or more. Each gene name is a mouse one. The DNA ends 4 residues before the CDR3 does, and the rest of the CDR3 is filled in from the germline J gene. These data come from a study of CD8+ T cells in alopecia areata. On the study more broadly: The graft donors were approximately 6-13-month-old C3H/HeJ mice with spontaneous alopecia, and their skin went to roughly 6-11-week-old female C3H/HeJ mice.

CD4, CD8alpha, NKG2D, NKG2ACE and other markers were used to sort pooled cutaneous lymph node cells. Germline assignment: CDR1 LGHNA and CDR2 YNLKQL (reference sequence). The CDR3 has 14 residues. Once RNA had been extracted, it was reverse transcribed into cDNA to act as the sequencing template. The data were produced by immunoSEQ multiplex PCR, yet TCRdb's version contains in-frame clones alone and is incomplete. This sample has 5,000 to 7,000 clones, each found more than once. The chain has TRBV5 and TRBJ2-7; 11 bases map to TRBD2. The sequence derives from a C3H/HeJ mouse with alopecia areata. The MHC haplotype of the strain is H2-k. Sequencing input: CD8+ T cells sorted from a lymph node. The CDR3 spells CASSSRDWGYEQYF. CDR3 DNA (partial): TGTGCCAGCAGCTCCCGGGACTGGGGGTAT.